The entry below gives a single T cell receptor beta chain sequence along with its context. Its specificity is not known. The read is 3 residues too short to cover the CDR3 end, so that end is filled in from the germline J gene. V lost 2 bases and J lost 2, with 10 bases in between. The CDR3 sequence is 14 residues long. The V gene's germline CDR1 is DFQATT and CDR2 SNEGSKA (reference sequence). The data belong to a study of T cells in women clearing cervical HPV infection. The overall study: HLA type could not be excluded as a confounder.

Profiling relied on immunoSEQ multiplex PCR, and the TCRdb table lists in-frame clones only, not all of them. This table lists 44,000 or so clones. Overall study findings and caveats: Repertoire richness, not evenness, was significantly elevated in CIN3+ cases versus controls.

The sequencing input was blood buffy coat. This chain connects TRBV20-1 to TRBJ1-5, with a weak D call TRBD1 (5 bases). The sequence derives from a woman between 18 and 70 years old with a cervical HPV16 infection that either progressed to CIN3+ or cleared (not recorded which). The CDR3 DNA, read in part, is TGCAGTGCTAGAAGCGGGGCCGGCAATCAGCCC. This gives the protein CSARSGAGNQP. The whole CDR3 sequence is CSARSGAGNQPQHF.